This record looks at one TCR beta chain sequence and its context. The antigen remains unidentified. This specimen comes from a study of post-analysis software for immune sequencing data. Study in general: Relapsing-remitting, secondary progressive and progressive-relapsing courses of multiple sclerosis were included. Study observations and caveats: Comparison of patients with controls showed five TRBV segments more frequent in patients, TRBV5-6, TRBV5-1 and TRBV20-1 among them. With F measure, samples from one preparation batch clustered together strongly. Controls showed significantly higher normalized Chao1 diversity than did multiple sclerosis patients.

The CDR3 totals 15 residues. V trimming: 2 bases; J trimming: 5 bases; junction bases outside the gene matches: 4. Germline V gene sequence: CDR1 SGHVS, CDR2 FQNEAQ. TCR beta cDNA libraries had unique molecular identifiers. About 500,000 cDNA molecules were obtained per 1 to 10 million input T cells. Each CDR3 protein gets one entry after TCRdb re-called the PCR reads with MiXCR. This sample has fewer than 550,000 distinct CDR3 sequences, with under 40% found just once. This TCR derives from a girl aged 2 to 17 with multiple sclerosis. The chain employs TRBV7-8 and TRBJ1-5; TRBD1 agrees at 9 bases. The sequenced material came from blood. CDR3: CASSLRTGDHQPQHF. The CDR3, as DNA: TGTGCCAGCAGCTTAAGGACAGGGGATCATCAGCCCCAGCATTTT.